A selection of T cell receptor beta chains follows, all from one sample in a study of shared clonotypes between healthy human individuals. Measured with immunoSEQ multiplex PCR; TCRdb has only the in-frame clones, and not every one. Of hundreds of thousands of clones in the sample, around 96% are singletons; the top ten hold less than 0.12%. Sequenced: naive CD8+ T cells sorted from blood. The receptors come from a woman in her 30s in good health. CDR3s leave out the opening cysteine and the closing phenylalanine or tryptophan. Clone size, where shown, is once, few, many, or a class for clones that have expanded.

j_gene | abundance | v_gene | CDR3aa
TRBJ2-3 | - | TRBV5-6 | ASSLVDTQY
TRBJ1-5 | - | TRBV29-1 | SVEFGGNQPQH
TRBJ2-5 | - | TRBV13 | ASSSRWGQITPETQY
- | - | TRBV20-1 | SARDLGEQY
TRBJ2-1 | - | TRBV4-1 | ASSLRTGAGGSYNEQF
TRBJ2-1 | - | TRBV5-1 | ASSSSSYNEQF
TRBJ2-2 | - | TRBV7-8 | ASSPQGRELF
TRBJ1-1 | - | TRBV10-2 | ASGPRVDTEAF
TRBJ2-1 | - | TRBV5-4 | ASSLWGSYNEQF
TRBJ2-1 | - | TRBV13 | ASSELAERGGYNEQF
- | - | TRBV28 | ASNPGTATYEQY
TRBJ2-7 | - | TRBV19 | ASSPLGLYEQY
TRBJ2-3 | - | TRBV7-3 | ASIRRGKPDTQY
TRBJ2-7 | - | TRBV6-1 | ASKLREDQY
TRBJ2-3 | - | TRBV5-4 | ASSLVGSPTDTQY
TRBJ2-7 | - | TRBV18 | ASSPGRVYEQY
TRBJ1-2 | - | TRBV7-9 | ASSLDRESNYGYT
TRBJ2-7 | once | TRBV25-1 | ASSLDRDYEQY
TRBJ2-5 | - | TRBV15 | ATSRDWEGTQY
TRBJ2-1 | - | TRBV11-2 | ASSLGLAGVSREQF
TRBJ2-2 | - | TRBV7-8 | ASSFWDRKNTGELF
TRBJ2-5 | - | TRBV5-4 | ASSLESEETQY
TRBJ2-7 | - | TRBV28 | ASMGVSAGYEQY
TRBJ1-1 | - | TRBV5-4 | ASSLGDSGNTEAF
TRBJ2-7 | - | TRBV27 | ASSFMAGVSHEQY
TRBJ2-7 | - | TRBV27 | ASRGPVYEQY
TRBJ2-6 | - | TRBV28 | ASSPGASVSGANVLT
TRBJ2-1 | once | TRBV27 | ATQIAGGLGYEQF
TRBJ1-1 | - | TRBV7-9 | ASSLGATLFTAEAF
TRBJ2-7 | - | TRBV30 | AWKGLSYEQY
TRBJ2-3 | - | TRBV4-1 | ASSQGPGQGTDTQY